These 21 T cell receptor beta chains came from one sample sequenced in a study of cytomegalovirus exposure and HLA in healthy donors. TCRdb's copy holds only in-frame clones and misses some; the assay was immunoSEQ multiplex PCR. The sample consists of tens of thousands of clones, about 94% of them appearing once. The sample was PBMCs. The receptors here all came from a man between 18 and 35 years old in good health and CMV-seropositive.

The chain joins TRBV9 to TRBJ2-1; D might be TRBD2 (6 bases). Trimming left V 0 bases short and J 6 bases short, with 10 bases between. The CDR3 sequence is 14 residues long. The germline CDR1 and CDR2 sequences are SGDLS and YYNGEE. The CDR3 protein is CASSVAGTVNEQFF. The DNA of the CDR3 is TGTGCCAGCAGCGTAGCGGGGACTGTCAATGAGCAGTTCTTC.

The V call is TRBV19, the J call TRBJ2-1; 7 bases align to TRBD1. Trimming cost V 7 bases and J 2 bases; bases outside gene matches: 5. This CDR3 region has 14 residues. The germline CDR1 and CDR2 sequences are LNHDA and SQIVND (reference sequence). For the CDR3, the DNA is TGTGCCAGTACTCCAGGGACAGCCTACAATGAGCAGTTCTTC. It specifies CASTPGTAYNEQFF. Variable domain in full (rest from reference TRBV19 and TRBJ2-1): DGGITQSPKYLFRKEGQNVTLSCEQNLNHDAMYWYRQDPGQGLRLIYYSQIVNDFQKGDIAEGYSVSREKKESFPLTVTSAQKNPTAFYLCASTPGTAYNEQFFGPGTRLTVL.

The chain joins TRBV6-5 to TRBJ1-2; D ambiguous. The CDR3 totals 15 residues. The germline CDR1 and CDR2 sequences are MNHEY and SVGAGI. Trimming removed 7 bases at V and 8 bases at J, with 23 bases between. CDR3 loop: CASKPDLGGGGGYTF. The CDR3 DNA reads as TGTGCCAGCAAGCCCGACCTCGGAGGCGGTGGGGGCTACACCTTC.

This clone appeared a single time. This chain links TRBV11-2 with TRBJ1-6; D is uncertain. The germline CDR1 and CDR2 sequences are SGHAT and FQNNGV. Trimming took off 0 bases at V and 1 base at J, with 13 bases between the two ends. The CDR3 consists of 18 residues. The CDR3 is CASSLDQIGVSYNSPLHF. CDR3 bases: TGTGCCAGCAGCTTAGATCAGATCGGGGTGTCCTATAATTCACCCCTCCACTTT.

V is TRBV15 and J is TRBJ2-3; a possible D gene is TRBD2 (5 bases). The CDR3 has 14 residues. Trimming pared 4 bases from V and 4 bases from J, leaving 12 bases between. Germline CDR1 is LNHNV and CDR2 is YYDKDF (reference sequence). CDR3 DNA: TGTGCCACCAGCACTGGAGGCGCCGCAGATACGCAGTATTTT. Amino acids: CATSTGGAADTQYF.

V and J are TRBV28 and TRBJ1-2; 9 nucleotides match TRBD1. The CDR3 extends over 12 amino acids. Germline trimming cut 3 bases from V and 10 bases from J; bases unmatched to any gene: 3. The V gene's germline CDR1 is MDHEN and CDR2 SYDVKM. CDR3 loop: CASSLGTGSYTF. Here the CDR3 DNA reads TGTGCCAGCAGTTTGGGGACAGGGTCCTACACCTTC.

This clone was seen a single time. The V gene is TRBV7-2, the J gene TRBJ1-5, with D perhaps matching TRBD1 (6 bases). Germline V gives CDR1 SGHTA, CDR2 FQGNSA. The CDR3 runs to 16 residues. The germline V and J ends were trimmed by 5 bases and 0 bases, with 14 bases remaining between them. The chain's CDR3 is CASSPGTTYSNQPQHF. The CDR3, as DNA: TGTGCCAGCAGCCCCGGGACAACCTATAGCAATCAGCCCCAGCATTTT.

The chain has TRBV4-2 and TRBJ2-5, with 10 bases fitting TRBD2. The CDR3 consists of 15 residues. Germline CDR1 reads LGHNA; CDR2 reads YNFKEQ. V shed 4 bases and J 4 bases; nucleotides not matched to a gene: 6. CDR3 nucleotides: TGTGCCAGCAGCCCGAGCGGGGGGGGTGGAGAGACCCAGTACTTC. Its protein product is CASSPSGGGGETQYF.

The rearrangement links TRBV9 to TRBJ1-2, with 9 bases that match TRBD1. CDR3 length: 14 residues. Germline CDR1 and CDR2: SGDLS and YYNGEE. The V segment lost 0 bases and the J segment 8 bases; nucleotides outside the gene matches: 5. The CDR3 DNA reads as TGTGCCAGCAGCGTAGGAAACAGGGGGCCCGGCTACACCTTC. Amino acid sequence: CASSVGNRGPGYTF. Complete variable domain (other parts from reference TRBV9 and TRBJ1-2): DSGVTQTPKHLITATGQRVTLRCSPRSGDLSVYWYQQSLDQGLQFLIQYYNGEERAKGNILERFSAQQFPDLHSELNLSSLELGDSALYFCASSVGNRGPGYTFGSGTRLTVV.

The V call is TRBV4-1, the J call TRBJ1-1; 10 bases are shared with TRBD1. V shed 3 bases, J shed 5 bases, and the junction held 6 bases outside the gene matches. Germline V gives CDR1 MGHRA, CDR2 YSYEKL. The CDR3 has 15 residues. The CDR3 loop reads CASSQRGGQGTEAFF. The DNA for the CDR3 is TGCGCCAGCAGCCAGCGAGGGGGACAGGGGACTGAAGCTTTCTTT.

CDR3 in amino acids: CASSLQIGGPGNTIYF. The CDR3 nucleotides are TGTGCCAGCAGCTTGCAGATAGGCGGGCCTGGAAACACCATATATTTT. V is TRBV5-4 and J is TRBJ1-3; D gene unclear. Trimming removed 1 base at V and 2 bases at J, with 13 bases between. In germline, CDR1 is SGHNT, CDR2 YYREEE (reference sequence). This CDR3 has 16 amino acids. Using reference TRBV5-4 and TRBJ1-3 for the parts outside the CDR3, the full variable domain is ETGVTQSPTHLIKTRGQQVTLRCSSQSGHNTVSWYQQALGQGPQFIFQYYREEENGRGNFPPRFSGLQFPNYSSELNVNALELDDSALYLCASSLQIGGPGNTIYFGEGSWLTVV.

The chain has TRBV10-3 and TRBJ1-6; 9 bases are a match to TRBD1. This CDR3 contains 13 residues. V gave up 8 bases and J gave up 7 bases; unmatched junction bases: 3. The germline gives CDR1 ENHRY, CDR2 SYGVKD. In DNA, the CDR3 is TGTGCCATCCAGGACAGGGGAAATTCACCCCTCCACTTT. Its protein is CAIQDRGNSPLHF.

This chain connects TRBV19 to TRBJ2-7; 13 bases are a match to TRBD2. Trimming at V came to 9 bases and at J to 2 bases, leaving 10 bases not matched to a gene. The CDR3 loop spans 16 amino acids. Germline V gene lookup returns CDR1 LNHDA and CDR2 SQIVND (reference sequence). This CDR3 is CASSGLAGARAYEQYF. DNA of the CDR3: TGTGCCAGCTCCGGACTAGCGGGGGCGAGGGCCTACGAGCAGTACTTC. Full variable domain (outside the CDR3, taken from reference TRBV19 and TRBJ2-7): DGGITQSPKYLFRKEGQNVTLSCEQNLNHDAMYWYRQDPGQGLRLIYYSQIVNDFQKGDIAEGYSVSREKKESFPLTVTSAQKNPTAFYLCASSGLAGARAYEQYFGPGTRLTVT.

The chain uses TRBV6-1 and TRBJ2-2; possibly TRBD1 for D (6 bases). V was shortened by 4 bases and J by 9 bases, with 12 bases between the two germline ends. The CDR3 loop spans 13 amino acids. Germline loops: CDR1 MNHNS, CDR2 SASEGT. This CDR3 is CASSVQQGWELFF. CDR3 bases: TGTGCCAGCAGTGTACAACAGGGCTGGGAGCTGTTTTTT.

The V call is TRBV5-1, the J call TRBJ1-1; 8 bases are a match to TRBD1. V shed 5 bases and J 3 bases; nucleotides not matched to a gene: 3. Germline V gene sequence: CDR1 SGHRS, CDR2 YFSETQ. The CDR3 extends over 13 amino acids. CDR3 sequence reads: CASSEGQDTEAFF. CDR3 DNA sequence: TGCGCCAGCAGTGAGGGACAGGACACTGAAGCTTTCTTT.

The genes are TRBV7-2 and TRBJ2-7; D ambiguous. Germline-derived CDR1 and CDR2 are SGHTA and FQGNSA. The CDR3 is 13 residues long. The V and J ends lost 2 bases and 1 base respectively, with 6 bases between them. CDR3 DNA: TGTGCCAGCAGCTTACAGACTTCCTACGAGCAGTACTTC. Its protein product is CASSLQTSYEQYF.

The V and J genes are TRBV29-1 and TRBJ1-6; a possible D gene is TRBD1 (6 bases). CDR3 length: 13 residues. Germline V gene lookup returns CDR1 SQVTM and CDR2 ANQGSEA. V dropped 4 bases and J dropped 7 bases, with 11 bases sitting between them. CDR3 coding DNA: TGCAGCGTTGCTGGGGGCGGGAATTCACCCCTCCACTTT. It specifies CSVAGGGNSPLHF.

This clone appeared a single time. The rearrangement links TRBV5-4 to TRBJ2-5, with 10 positions matching TRBD2. The CDR3 spans 17 residues. V shed 2 bases and J 5 bases; nucleotides not matched to a gene: 12. Germline V gene lookup returns CDR1 SGHNT and CDR2 YYREEE (reference sequence). CDR3 loop: CASSLSRGLAGAETQYF. The CDR3 bases are TGTGCCAGCAGCTTATCTAGGGGGCTAGCGGGAGCGGAGACCCAGTACTTC.

The chain carries TRBV28 and TRBJ2-7; the D is unclear. The germline CDR1 and CDR2 sequences are MDHEN and SYDVKM. CDR3 length: 14 residues. Trimming cost V 3 bases and J 5 bases, with 14 bases left between them. CDR3 DNA: TGTGCCAGCAGTTTTTCGGTGTGGTTCGACGAGCAGTACTTC. This translates into CASSFSVWFDEQYF.

The genes are TRBV7-2 and TRBJ2-7; 7 bases match TRBD2. The CDR3 covers 15 residues. Per the germline V gene, CDR1 is SGHTA and CDR2 is FQGNSA. Trimming removed 5 bases from V and 3 bases from J; junction bases left unmatched: 10. CDR3 amino acids: CASSRIRAGFYEQYF. The CDR3 DNA reads TGTGCCAGCAGCCGTATCCGAGCGGGATTCTACGAGCAGTACTTC.

V and J are TRBV7-8 and TRBJ2-3; D is undetermined. Deletions cut 5 bases from V and 2 bases from J, with 11 bases between. Germline CDR1 SGHVS, CDR2 FQNEAQ. The CDR3 loop spans 14 amino acids. DNA of the CDR3: TGTGCCAGCAGCCCCTCAGTTTTCACAGATACGCAGTATTTT. Protein sequence: CASSPSVFTDTQYF.